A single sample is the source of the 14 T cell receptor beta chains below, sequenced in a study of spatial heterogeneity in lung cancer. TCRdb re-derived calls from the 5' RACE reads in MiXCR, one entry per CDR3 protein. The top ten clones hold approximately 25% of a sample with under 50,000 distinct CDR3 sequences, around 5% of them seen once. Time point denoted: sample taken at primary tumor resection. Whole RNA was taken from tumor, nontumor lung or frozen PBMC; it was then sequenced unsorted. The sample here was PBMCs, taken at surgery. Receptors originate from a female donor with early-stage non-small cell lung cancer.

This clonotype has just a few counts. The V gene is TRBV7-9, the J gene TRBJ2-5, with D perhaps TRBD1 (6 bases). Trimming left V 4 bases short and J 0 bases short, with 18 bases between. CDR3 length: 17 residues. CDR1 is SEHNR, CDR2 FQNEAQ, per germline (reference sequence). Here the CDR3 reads CASSWVRDIWYQETQYF. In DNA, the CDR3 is TGTGCCAGCAGCTGGGTCCGGGACATTTGGTACCAAGAGACCCAGTACTTC.

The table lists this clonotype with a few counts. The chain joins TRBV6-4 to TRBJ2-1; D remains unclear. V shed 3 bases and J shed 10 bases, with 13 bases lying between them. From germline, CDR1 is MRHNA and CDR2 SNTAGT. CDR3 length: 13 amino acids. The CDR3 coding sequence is TGTGCCAGCAGTGAAATTCGGGCAGCCGAGCAGTTCTTC. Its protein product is CASSEIRAAEQFF.

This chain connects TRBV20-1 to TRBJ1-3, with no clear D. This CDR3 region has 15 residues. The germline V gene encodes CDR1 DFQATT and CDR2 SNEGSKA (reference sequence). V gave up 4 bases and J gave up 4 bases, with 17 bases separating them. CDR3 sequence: CSATSRRGGGNTIYF. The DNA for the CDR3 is TGCAGTGCTACTTCCCGTCGGGGAGGCGGAAACACCATATATTTT.

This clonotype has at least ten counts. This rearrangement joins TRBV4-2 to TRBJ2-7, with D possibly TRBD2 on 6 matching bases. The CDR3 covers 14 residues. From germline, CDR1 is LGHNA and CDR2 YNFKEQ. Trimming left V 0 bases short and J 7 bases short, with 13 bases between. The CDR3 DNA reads TGTGCCAGCAGCCAAGACTTGCGGGGCCGAGAGCAGTACTTC. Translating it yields CASSQDLRGREQYF.

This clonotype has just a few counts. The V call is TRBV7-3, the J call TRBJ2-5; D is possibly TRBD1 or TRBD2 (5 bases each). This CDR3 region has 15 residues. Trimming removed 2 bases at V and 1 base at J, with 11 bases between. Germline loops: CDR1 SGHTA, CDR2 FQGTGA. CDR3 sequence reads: CASSLGTGVQETQYF. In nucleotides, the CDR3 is TGTGCCAGCAGCTTAGGGACCGGAGTCCAAGAGACCCAGTACTTC. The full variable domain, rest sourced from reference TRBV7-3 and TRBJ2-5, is GAGVSQTPSNKVTEKGKYVELRCDPISGHTALYWYRQSLGQGPEFLIYFQGTGAADDSGLPNDRFFAVRPEGSVSTLKIQRTERGDSAVYLCASSLGTGVQETQYFGPGTRLLVL.

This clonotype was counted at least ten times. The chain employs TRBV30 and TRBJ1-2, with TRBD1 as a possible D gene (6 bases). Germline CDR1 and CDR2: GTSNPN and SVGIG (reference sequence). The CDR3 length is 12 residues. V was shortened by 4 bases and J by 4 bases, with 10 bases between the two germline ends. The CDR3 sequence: CAWTRGFYGYTF. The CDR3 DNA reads TGTGCCTGGACGAGGGGGTTCTATGGCTACACCTTC. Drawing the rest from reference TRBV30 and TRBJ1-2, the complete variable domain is SQTIHQWPATLVQPVGSPLSLECTVEGTSNPNLYWYRQAAGRGLQLLFYSVGIGQISSEVPQNLSASRPQDRQFILSSKKLLLSDSGFYLCAWTRGFYGYTFGSGTRLTVV.

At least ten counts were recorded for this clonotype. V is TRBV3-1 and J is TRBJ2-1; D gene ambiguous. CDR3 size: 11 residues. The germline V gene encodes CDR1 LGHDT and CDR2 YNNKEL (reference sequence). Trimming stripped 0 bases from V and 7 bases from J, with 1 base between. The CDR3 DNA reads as TGTGCCAGCAGCCAAGAAAATGAGCAGTTCTTC. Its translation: CASSQENEQFF.

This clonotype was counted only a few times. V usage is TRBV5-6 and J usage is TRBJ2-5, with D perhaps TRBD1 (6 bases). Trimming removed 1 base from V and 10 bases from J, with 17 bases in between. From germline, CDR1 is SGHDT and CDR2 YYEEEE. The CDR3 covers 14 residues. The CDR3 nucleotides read TGTGCCAGCAGCTTGTCAGGGGAATGGTCGAACCAGTACTTC. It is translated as CASSLSGEWSNQYF.

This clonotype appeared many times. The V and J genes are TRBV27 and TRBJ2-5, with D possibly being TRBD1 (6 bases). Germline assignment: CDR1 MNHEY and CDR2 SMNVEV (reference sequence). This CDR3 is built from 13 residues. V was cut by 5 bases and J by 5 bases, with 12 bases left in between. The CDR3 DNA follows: TGTGCCAGCAGTCACAGACAGGCGGAGACCCAGTACTTC. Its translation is CASSHRQAETQYF.

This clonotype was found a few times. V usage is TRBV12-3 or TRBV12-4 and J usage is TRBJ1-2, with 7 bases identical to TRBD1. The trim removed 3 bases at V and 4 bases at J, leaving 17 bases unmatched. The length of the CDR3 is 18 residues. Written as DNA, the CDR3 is TGTGCCAGCAGTTTGGGCATTAGTAGGACAGGCAACCCCTATGGCTACACCTTC. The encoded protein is CASSLGISRTGNPYGYTF.

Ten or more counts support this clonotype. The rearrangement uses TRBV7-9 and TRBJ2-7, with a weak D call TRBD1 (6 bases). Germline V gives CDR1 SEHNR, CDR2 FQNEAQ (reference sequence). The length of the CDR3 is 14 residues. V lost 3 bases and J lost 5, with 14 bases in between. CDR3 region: CASSFVTGSNEQYF. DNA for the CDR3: TGTGCCAGCAGCTTTGTGACAGGAAGCAACGAGCAGTACTTC. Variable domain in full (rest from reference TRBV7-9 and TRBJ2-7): DTGVSQNPRHKITKRGQNVTFRCDPISEHNRLYWYRQTLGQGPEFLTYFQNEAQLEKSRLLSDRFSAERPKGSFSTLEIQRTEQGDSAMYLCASSFVTGSNEQYFGPGTRLTVT.

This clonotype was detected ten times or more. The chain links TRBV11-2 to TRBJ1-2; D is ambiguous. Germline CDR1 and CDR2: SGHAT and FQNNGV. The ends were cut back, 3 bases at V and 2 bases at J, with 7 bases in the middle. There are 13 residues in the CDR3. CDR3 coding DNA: TGTGCCAGCAGCTTTACGGGGAACTATGGCTACACCTTC. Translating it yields CASSFTGNYGYTF.

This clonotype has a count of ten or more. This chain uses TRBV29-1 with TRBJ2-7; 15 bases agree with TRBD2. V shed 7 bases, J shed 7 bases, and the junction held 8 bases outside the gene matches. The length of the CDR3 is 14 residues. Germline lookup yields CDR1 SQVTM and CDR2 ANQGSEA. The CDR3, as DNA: TGCAGCGCCGTCCGGACTAGCGGGGGGGATGAGCAGTACTTC. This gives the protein CSAVRTSGGDEQYF.

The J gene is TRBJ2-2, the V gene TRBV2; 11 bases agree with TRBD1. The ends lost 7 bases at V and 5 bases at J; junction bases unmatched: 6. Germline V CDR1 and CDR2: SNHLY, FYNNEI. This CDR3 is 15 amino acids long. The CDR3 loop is CASTDGQGATGELFF. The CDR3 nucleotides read TGTGCCAGCACCGATGGACAGGGGGCTACCGGGGAGCTGTTTTTT.